These 29 T cell receptor beta chains were sequenced from one sample in a study of cytomegalovirus exposure and HLA in healthy donors. The PCR contained 60 Vbeta and 13 Jbeta primers. Method: immunoSEQ multiplex PCR; TCRdb's copy keeps in-frame clones and lacks some. The data show under 200,000 clones, approximately 80% seen once. Sequencing was done on a sample of PBMCs. These receptors were obtained from a woman aged 35 to 49 in good health and CMV-seropositive.

The chain links TRBV5-1 to TRBJ1-2; possibly TRBD1 for D (5 bases). CDR3 length: 14 residues. From germline, CDR1 is SGHRS and CDR2 YFSETQ. Trimming pared 0 bases from V and 6 bases from J, leaving 12 bases between. The CDR3: CASSLGGEWNGYTF. CDR3 nucleotide sequence: TGCGCCAGCAGCTTGGGGGGGGAATGGAATGGCTACACCTTC. Full variable domain (rest looked up from reference TRBV5-1 and TRBJ1-2): KAGVTQTPRYLIKTRGQQVTLSCSPISGHRSVSWYQQTPGQGLQFLFEYFSETQRNKGNFPGRFSGRQFSNSRSEMNVSTLELGDSALYLCASSLGGEWNGYTFGSGTRLTVV.

The chain joins TRBV9 to TRBJ1-4; D uncertain. The CDR3 is made up of 16 amino acids. Germline loops: CDR1 SGDLS, CDR2 YYNGEE. V lost 3 bases to trimming and J lost 5 bases, with 17 bases between them. In DNA, the CDR3 is TGTGCCAGCAGCGCCCGGCCCACAGCGGAGAATGAAAAACTGTTTTTT. The encoded protein is CASSARPTAENEKLFF. Variable domain in full (rest from reference TRBV9 and TRBJ1-4): DSGVTQTPKHLITATGQRVTLRCSPRSGDLSVYWYQQSLDQGLQFLIQYYNGEERAKGNILERFSAQQFPDLHSELNLSSLELGDSALYFCASSARPTAENEKLFFGSGTQLSVL.

The DNA of the CDR3 is TGTGCCAGTAGTCTCCCGGGACAGGGGGTAGATACGCAGTATTTT. It translates to CASSLPGQGVDTQYF. The genes are TRBV19 and TRBJ2-3; 11 nucleotides agree with TRBD1. V shed 5 bases, J shed 5 bases, and the junction held 6 bases outside the gene matches. Per the germline V gene, CDR1 is LNHDA and CDR2 is SQIVND (reference sequence). This CDR3 is built from 15 residues.

The table lists this clone with a few counts. This rearrangement joins TRBV5-4 to TRBJ2-6, with 9 bases matching TRBD1. This CDR3 region has 15 residues. V trimming: 4 bases; J trimming: 5 bases; junction bases outside the gene matches: 4. Germline CDR1 is SGHNT and CDR2 is YYREEE (reference sequence). The CDR3 sequence: CASSPGQGWANVLTF. CDR3 DNA sequence: TGTGCCAGCAGCCCGGGACAGGGCTGGGCCAACGTCCTGACTTTC. Filled out from reference TRBV5-4 and TRBJ2-6, the complete variable domain reads ETGVTQSPTHLIKTRGQQVTLRCSSQSGHNTVSWYQQALGQGPQFIFQYYREEENGRGNFPPRFSGLQFPNYSSELNVNALELDDSALYLCASSPGQGWANVLTFGAGSRLTVL.

The chain uses TRBV19 and TRBJ2-5; TRBD2 is a possible D gene (6 bases). CDR1 and CDR2 from the germline V gene are LNHDA and SQIVND (reference sequence). The CDR3 spans 13 residues. The V end lost 7 bases, the J end lost 5 bases, and 14 bases lay between the germline ends. CDR3 region: CASTRRDGETQYF. The CDR3 DNA follows: TGTGCCAGTACCAGGCGGGACGGGGAGACCCAGTACTTC.

This clone is a singleton in its sample. This chain links TRBV19 with TRBJ1-5; TRBD1 agrees at 11 bases. The V gene's germline CDR1 is LNHDA and CDR2 SQIVND (reference sequence). V shed 4 bases and J 3 bases; nucleotides not matched to a gene: 8. The CDR3 loop spans 17 amino acids. The DNA for the CDR3 is TGTGCCAGTAGTAAGGACAGGGGGCTTGGAAACAATCAGCCCCAGCATTTT. Encoded protein: CASSKDRGLGNNQPQHF.

In nucleotides, the CDR3 is TGTGCCAGCATTCAGACAGGGGGCGAAAAACTGTTTTTT. Amino acids: CASIQTGGEKLFF. The V call is TRBV6-6, the J call TRBJ1-4; 10 bases fit TRBD1. The CDR3 is 13 amino acids. Germline V gene data show CDR1 as MNHNY and CDR2 as SVGAGI (reference sequence). After removal of 7 bases from V and 8 bases from J, the junction contained 4 bases not matched to a gene.

The chain couples TRBV5-1 to TRBJ2-5; 9 bases fit TRBD1. Germline CDR1 is SGHRS and CDR2 is YFSETQ. There are 14 residues in the CDR3. The trim removed 4 bases at V and 5 bases at J, leaving 6 bases unmatched. The CDR3 nucleotides read TGCGCCAGCAGCATACAGGGGGCAATGGAGACCCAGTACTTC. Translated: CASSIQGAMETQYF.

The chain uses TRBV11-2 and TRBJ2-1, with D possibly TRBD2 on 5 matching bases. The CDR3 consists of 14 residues. V lost 4 bases, J lost 6 bases, and 13 bases lay in between. Germline CDR1 reads SGHAT; CDR2 reads FQNNGV. The CDR3 is CASSSSRGSNEQFF. The CDR3 DNA reads TGTGCCAGCAGCTCCTCCAGAGGGAGCAATGAGCAGTTCTTC.

About this clone: At the DNA level, this CDR3 is encoded by other sequences in the same sample as well. The V call is TRBV30, the J call TRBJ2-3; D is possibly TRBD2 (5 bases). The V end was cut by 0 bases, the J end by 0 bases, with 13 bases between. The CDR3 runs to 16 residues. CDR1 is GTSNPN and CDR2 is SVGIG in the germline V gene (reference sequence). CDR3 DNA sequence: TGTGCCTGGAGTGTACTAAGCGGTACTAGCACAGATACGCAGTATTTT. Translating it yields CAWSVLSGTSTDTQYF.

The chain uses TRBV25-1 and TRBJ2-1, with D maybe TRBD2 (6 bases). V lost 3 bases to trimming and J lost 12 bases, with 21 bases between them. Germline-derived CDR1 and CDR2 are MGHDK and SYGVNS. The CDR3 extends over 15 amino acids. The CDR3 bases are TGTGCCAGCAGTGACGGCGGGGTGATAATGAGTCGGCAGTTCTTC. It translates to CASSDGGVIMSRQFF.

This chain joins TRBV7-9 and TRBJ2-3, with D maybe TRBD2 (5 bases). Deletions cut 5 bases from V and 8 bases from J, with 20 bases between. There are 15 residues in the CDR3. Looked up from germline, CDR1 is SEHNR and CDR2 is FQNEAQ (reference sequence). The CDR3 protein is CASSPPELVVGTQYF. The CDR3 nucleotides read TGTGCCAGCAGCCCTCCGGAACTAGTAGTTGGTACGCAGTATTTT.

V gene TRBV6-1 combines with J gene TRBJ1-1; D is undetermined. Trimming left V 3 bases short and J 1 base short, with 15 bases between. The germline gives CDR1 MNHNS, CDR2 SASEGT. The CDR3 extends over 16 amino acids. CDR3 coding DNA: TGTGCCAGCAGTGAGATTTGGGCAGCCAGGAACACTGAAGCTTTCTTT. As protein: CASSEIWAARNTEAFF.

This rearrangement joins TRBV19 to TRBJ1-1; 7 nucleotides agree with TRBD1. Germline CDR1 and CDR2: LNHDA and SQIVND (reference sequence). This CDR3 has 13 residues. Losses at the gene ends were 5 bases for V and 3 bases for J; bases not matched to a gene: 3. CDR3 protein: CASSRQGDTEAFF. The CDR3 DNA follows: TGTGCCAGTAGTCGACAGGGTGACACTGAAGCTTTCTTT.

The V and J genes are TRBV7-9 and TRBJ1-4; the D gene is possibly TRBD1 (6 bases). The CDR3 length is 15 residues. V shed 5 bases and J shed 3 bases, with 13 bases lying between them. The germline CDR1 and CDR2 sequences are SEHNR and FQNEAQ (reference sequence). The DNA of the CDR3 is TGTGCCAGCAGCCCTCAGGACAGCCCTAATGAAAAACTGTTTTTT. Its protein is CASSPQDSPNEKLFF.

The rearrangement links TRBV4-3 to TRBJ1-1; weak D call: TRBD1 (6 bases). Trimming removed 4 bases from V and 1 base from J, with 13 bases in between. This CDR3 has 15 amino acids. Germline CDR1 LGHNA, CDR2 YSLEER. The CDR3 coding sequence is TGCGCCAGCAGCCTAGGACAGATAGAGAACACTGAAGCTTTCTTT. Translating it yields CASSLGQIENTEAFF.

This chain joins TRBV5-1 and TRBJ2-1, with D perhaps matching TRBD1 (5 bases). The V end lost 0 bases, the J end lost 3 bases, and 13 bases lay between the germline ends. The CDR3 runs to 16 residues. CDR1 and CDR2 from the germline V gene are SGHRS and YFSETQ. The CDR3 nucleotides read TGCGCCAGCAGCTTGGAGCAGGGAAGCTTCTACAATGAGCAGTTCTTC. This codes for CASSLEQGSFYNEQFF.

The chain employs TRBV5-1 and TRBJ1-5; D may be TRBD1 (5 bases). Trimming removed 0 bases at V and 0 bases at J, with 7 bases between. Per the germline V gene, CDR1 is SGHRS and CDR2 is YFSETQ. CDR3 length: 15 amino acids. CDR3 coding DNA: TGCGCCAGCAGCTTGGGGGGCAATAGCAATCAGCCCCAGCATTTT. Translated, it gives CASSLGGNSNQPQHF. Together with reference TRBV5-1 and TRBJ1-5, the CDR3 gives the full variable domain: KAGVTQTPRYLIKTRGQQVTLSCSPISGHRSVSWYQQTPGQGLQFLFEYFSETQRNKGNFPGRFSGRQFSNSRSEMNVSTLELGDSALYLCASSLGGNSNQPQHFGDGTRLSIL.

The gene calls are TRBV28 and TRBJ2-7; D gene uncertain. The CDR3 has 13 residues. Trimming shortened V by 8 bases and J by 4 bases, and 15 bases separated the two germline ends. CDR1 is MDHEN and CDR2 is SYDVKM in the germline V gene. The CDR3 bases are TGTGCCAGCGGGTTCAGGATGGGTTACGAGCAGTACTTC. Protein sequence: CASGFRMGYEQYF.

V is TRBV29-1 and J is TRBJ2-7, with 10 bases identical to TRBD1. This CDR3 is built from 15 residues. V lost 0 bases, J lost 2 bases, and 4 bases stayed unmatched. The germline gives CDR1 SQVTM, CDR2 ANQGSEA. This CDR3 is CSVEDRTGGAYEQYF. In DNA form, the CDR3 reads TGCAGCGTTGAAGATAGGACAGGGGGGGCCTACGAGCAGTACTTC.

The gene calls are TRBV6-5 and TRBJ1-1; 10 bases map to TRBD1. The junction had 7 bases not matched to a gene; V was cut back by 5 bases and J by 4 bases. Germline V gene lookup returns CDR1 MNHEY and CDR2 SVGAGI. The CDR3 has 15 amino acids. CDR3 bases: TGTGCCAGCAGTACCCCGGGACAGGGGCTCACTGAAGCTTTCTTT. It yields the protein CASSTPGQGLTEAFF.

This clone was counted between two and nine times. The gene calls are TRBV19 and TRBJ1-2; possible D gene TRBD1, 6 bases. The CDR3 has 14 residues. V was shortened by 7 bases and J by 5 bases, with 17 bases between the two germline ends. The germline V gene has CDR1 LNHDA and CDR2 SQIVND (reference sequence). The CDR3 DNA is TGTGCCAGTACCCCACTGAAGGGGGTTTATGGCTACACCTTC. Translated, it gives CASTPLKGVYGYTF.

CDR3 region: CASSPWTGFNRRLFF. CDR3 DNA sequence: TGTGCCAGCAGCCCGTGGACAGGTTTTAATAGGAGACTGTTTTTT. The chain links TRBV7-9 to TRBJ1-4; 7 nucleotides match TRBD1. The V and J ends lost 5 bases and 13 bases, in that order; junction bases with no gene match: 16. There are 15 residues in the CDR3. Germline V gene sequence: CDR1 SEHNR, CDR2 FQNEAQ (reference sequence).

A word on this clone: A junction end diverges from the germline sequence, so it may reflect a read error. The chain links TRBV7-9 to TRBJ1-4; D perhaps matches TRBD1 (6 bases). The CDR3 sequence is 17 residues long. CDR1 and CDR2 from the germline V gene are SEHNR and FQNEAQ (reference sequence). This CDR3 is CSSSLRGGQATNEKLFF. As DNA, the CDR3 is TGTTCCAGCAGCTTGAGGGGGGGGCAGGCAACTAATGAAAAACTGTTTTTT.

V and J are TRBV11-3 and TRBJ2-3; weak D call: TRBD2 (6 bases). CDR1 SGHNT and CDR2 YENEEA come from the germline V gene. This CDR3 comprises 16 residues. The germline V and J ends were trimmed by 1 base and 4 bases, with 15 bases remaining between them. The CDR3, as DNA: TGTGCCAGCAGCTTAGGGGGGACTCTGCTGGCAGATACGCAGTATTTT. This encodes CASSLGGTLLADTQYF.

This chain joins TRBV6-4 and TRBJ2-2, with D maybe TRBD1 (6 bases). CDR1 and CDR2 from the germline V gene are MRHNA and SNTAGT. Trimming took 3 bases from V and 5 from J, leaving 7 bases between them. The CDR3 sequence is 13 residues long. CDR3 nucleotides: TGTGCCAGCAGTGATACAGGGACCGGGGAGCTGTTTTTT. It translates to CASSDTGTGELFF.

The chain has TRBV7-2 and TRBJ2-7; TRBD2 might be the D (6 bases). CDR1 SGHTA and CDR2 FQGNSA come from the germline V gene. The CDR3 is 14 residues long. V lost 0 bases and J lost 2, with 8 bases in between. The CDR3 DNA follows: TGTGCCAGCAGCTTAGCGGGAGGCGCCTACGAGCAGTACTTC. Amino acid sequence: CASSLAGGAYEQYF.

In DNA form, the CDR3 reads TGCAGCGTTGAAGAAGGACTTCAGCAGTACTTC. Translated: CSVEEGLQQYF. The J gene is TRBJ2-7, the V gene TRBV29-1, with a possible D match to TRBD2 (5 bases). V lost 0 bases and J 8 bases, leaving 8 bases between the germline ends. The CDR3 consists of 11 residues. Germline CDR1 SQVTM, CDR2 ANQGSEA.

Regarding this clone: The sample has other DNA sequences that encode this CDR3 too. This chain connects TRBV10-1 to TRBJ2-7, with D maybe TRBD1 (5 bases). Germline V gives CDR1 WNHNN, CDR2 SYGVQD (reference sequence). Deletions cut 5 bases from V and 4 bases from J, with 6 bases between. This CDR3 has 11 amino acids. The CDR3 loop is CASSPGYEQYF. The DNA for the CDR3 is TGCGCCAGCAGTCCAGGGTACGAGCAGTACTTC.